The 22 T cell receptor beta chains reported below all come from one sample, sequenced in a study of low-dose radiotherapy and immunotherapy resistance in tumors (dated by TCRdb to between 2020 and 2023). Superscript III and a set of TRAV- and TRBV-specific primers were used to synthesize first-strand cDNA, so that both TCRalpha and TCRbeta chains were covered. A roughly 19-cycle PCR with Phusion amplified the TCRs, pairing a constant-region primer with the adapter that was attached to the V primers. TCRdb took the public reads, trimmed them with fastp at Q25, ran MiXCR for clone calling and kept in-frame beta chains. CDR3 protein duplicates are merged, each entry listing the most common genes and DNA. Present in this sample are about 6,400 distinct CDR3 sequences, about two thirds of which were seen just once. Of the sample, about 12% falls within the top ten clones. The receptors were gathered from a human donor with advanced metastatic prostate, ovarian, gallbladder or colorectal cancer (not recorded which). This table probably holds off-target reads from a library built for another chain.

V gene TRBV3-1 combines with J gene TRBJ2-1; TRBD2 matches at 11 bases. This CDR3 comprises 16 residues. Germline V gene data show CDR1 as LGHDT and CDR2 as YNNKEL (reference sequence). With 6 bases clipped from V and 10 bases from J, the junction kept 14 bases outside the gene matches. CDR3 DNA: TGTGCCAGCAGTCAAATCCTATTAGCTAGCGGGAGGGAGCAGTTCTTC. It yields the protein CASSQILLASGREQFF.

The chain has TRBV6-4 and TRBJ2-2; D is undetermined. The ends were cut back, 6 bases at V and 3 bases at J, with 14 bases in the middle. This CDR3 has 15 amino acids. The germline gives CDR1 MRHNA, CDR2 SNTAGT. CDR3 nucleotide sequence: TGTGCCAGCAGCGAGACATCCTCCTACACCGGGGAGCTGTTTTTT. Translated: CASSETSSYTGELFF.

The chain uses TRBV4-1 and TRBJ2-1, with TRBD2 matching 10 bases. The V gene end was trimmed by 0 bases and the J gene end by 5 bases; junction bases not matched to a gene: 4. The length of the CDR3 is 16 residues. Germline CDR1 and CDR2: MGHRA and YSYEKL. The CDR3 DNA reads TGCGCCAGCAGCCAAGAAGTACTAGCGGGGCACAATGAGCAGTTCTTC. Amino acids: CASSQEVLAGHNEQFF.

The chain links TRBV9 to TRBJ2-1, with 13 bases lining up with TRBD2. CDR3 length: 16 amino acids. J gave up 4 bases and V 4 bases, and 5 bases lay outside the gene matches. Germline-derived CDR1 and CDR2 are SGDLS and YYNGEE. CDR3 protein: CASSRGTSGVYNEQFF. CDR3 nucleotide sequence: TGTGCCAGCAGCCGTGGGACTAGCGGGGTGTACAATGAGCAGTTCTTC. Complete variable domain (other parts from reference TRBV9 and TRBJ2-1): DSGVTQTPKHLITATGQRVTLRCSPRSGDLSVYWYQQSLDQGLQFLIQYYNGEERAKGNILERFSAQQFPDLHSELNLSSLELGDSALYFCASSRGTSGVYNEQFFGPGTRLTVL.

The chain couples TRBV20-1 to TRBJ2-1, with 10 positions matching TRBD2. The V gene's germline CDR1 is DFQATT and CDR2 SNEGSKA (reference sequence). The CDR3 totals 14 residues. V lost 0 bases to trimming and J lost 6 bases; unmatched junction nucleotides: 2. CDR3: CSARESGRANEQFF. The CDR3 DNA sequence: TGCAGTGCTAGAGAAAGCGGGAGGGCCAATGAGCAGTTCTTC.

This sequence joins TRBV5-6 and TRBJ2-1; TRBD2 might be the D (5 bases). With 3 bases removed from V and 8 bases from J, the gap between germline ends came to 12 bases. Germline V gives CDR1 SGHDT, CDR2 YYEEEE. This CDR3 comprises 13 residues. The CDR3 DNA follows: TGTGCCAGCAGCTCGACCGGGGTGCATGAGCAGTTCTTC. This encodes CASSSTGVHEQFF.

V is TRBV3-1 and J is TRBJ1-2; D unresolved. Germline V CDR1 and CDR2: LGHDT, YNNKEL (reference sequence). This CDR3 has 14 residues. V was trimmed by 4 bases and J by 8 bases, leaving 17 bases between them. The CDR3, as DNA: TGTGCCAGCAGCCCCGGCGGGTCCTCGCAGGGCTACACCTTC. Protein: CASSPGGSSQGYTF.

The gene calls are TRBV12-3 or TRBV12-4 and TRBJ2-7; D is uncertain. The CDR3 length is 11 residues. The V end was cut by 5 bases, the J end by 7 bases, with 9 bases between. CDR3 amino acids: CASSPGEEQYF. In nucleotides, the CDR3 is TGTGCCAGCAGTCCAGGAGAGGAGCAGTACTTC.

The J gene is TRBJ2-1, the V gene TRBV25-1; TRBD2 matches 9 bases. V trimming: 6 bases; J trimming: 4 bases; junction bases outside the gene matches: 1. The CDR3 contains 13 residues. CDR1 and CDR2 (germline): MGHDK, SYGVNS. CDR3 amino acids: CASRTSGYNEQFF. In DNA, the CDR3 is TGTGCCAGCAGGACTAGCGGTTACAATGAGCAGTTCTTC.

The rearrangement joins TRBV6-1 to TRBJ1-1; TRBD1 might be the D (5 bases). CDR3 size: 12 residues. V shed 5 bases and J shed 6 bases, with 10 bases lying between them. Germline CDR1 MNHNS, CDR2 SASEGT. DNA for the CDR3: TGTGCCAGCAGTCAGGACACCGCTGAAGCTTTCTTT. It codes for CASSQDTAEAFF.

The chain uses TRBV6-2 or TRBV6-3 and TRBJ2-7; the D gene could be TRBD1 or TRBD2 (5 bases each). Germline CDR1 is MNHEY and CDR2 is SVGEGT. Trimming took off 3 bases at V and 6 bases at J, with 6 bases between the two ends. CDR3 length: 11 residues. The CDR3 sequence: CASSYGGEQYF. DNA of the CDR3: TGTGCCAGCAGTTATGGGGGCGAGCAGTACTTC.

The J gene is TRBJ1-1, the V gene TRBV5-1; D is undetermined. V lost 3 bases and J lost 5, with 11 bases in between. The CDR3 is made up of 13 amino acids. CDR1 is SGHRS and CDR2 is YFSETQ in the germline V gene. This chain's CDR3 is CASSWTGITEAFF. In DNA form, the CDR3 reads TGCGCCAGCAGCTGGACGGGTATAACTGAAGCTTTCTTT.

The CDR3 DNA reads as TGTGCCAGCAGCCCACACGAAGGGGGGCGATCAGATACGCAGTATTTT. The encoded protein is CASSPHEGGRSDTQYF. The genes are TRBV12-3 or TRBV12-4 and TRBJ2-3; D is perhaps TRBD1 or TRBD2 (6 bases each). The CDR3 has 16 residues. Trimming stripped 6 bases from V and 4 bases from J, with 20 bases between.

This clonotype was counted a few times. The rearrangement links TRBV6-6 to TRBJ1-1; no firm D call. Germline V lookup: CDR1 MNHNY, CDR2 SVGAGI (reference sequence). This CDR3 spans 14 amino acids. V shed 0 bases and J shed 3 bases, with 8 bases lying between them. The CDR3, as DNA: TGTGCCAGCAGTTACTCGGGCTTGGACACTGAAGCTTTCTTT. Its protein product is CASSYSGLDTEAFF.

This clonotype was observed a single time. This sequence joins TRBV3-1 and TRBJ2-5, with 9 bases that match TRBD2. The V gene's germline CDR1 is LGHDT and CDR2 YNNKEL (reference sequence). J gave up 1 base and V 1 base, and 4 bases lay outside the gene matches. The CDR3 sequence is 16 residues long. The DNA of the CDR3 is TGTGCCAGCAGCCAAGGCCCAGCGGGGGGCCAAGAGACCCAGTACTTC. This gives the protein CASSQGPAGGQETQYF.

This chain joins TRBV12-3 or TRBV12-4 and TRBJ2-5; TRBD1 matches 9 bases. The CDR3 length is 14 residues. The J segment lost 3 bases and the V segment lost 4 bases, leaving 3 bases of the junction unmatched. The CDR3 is CASSSWTGEETQYF. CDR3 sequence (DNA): TGTGCCAGCAGTTCCTGGACAGGGGAAGAGACCCAGTACTTC.

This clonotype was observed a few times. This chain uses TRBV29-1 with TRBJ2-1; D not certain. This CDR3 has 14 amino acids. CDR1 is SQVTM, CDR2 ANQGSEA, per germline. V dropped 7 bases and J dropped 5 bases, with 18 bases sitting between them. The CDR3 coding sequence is TGCAGCGCCCCCCTGACCAGCCTTCACAATGAGCAGTTCTTC. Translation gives CSAPLTSLHNEQFF.

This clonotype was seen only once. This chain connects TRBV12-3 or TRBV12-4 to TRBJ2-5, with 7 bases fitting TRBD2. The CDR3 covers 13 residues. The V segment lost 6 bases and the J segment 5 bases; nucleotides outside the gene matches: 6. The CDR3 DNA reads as TGTGCCAGCAGCCGCGGACTAGGGGAGACCCAGTACTTC. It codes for CASSRGLGETQYF.

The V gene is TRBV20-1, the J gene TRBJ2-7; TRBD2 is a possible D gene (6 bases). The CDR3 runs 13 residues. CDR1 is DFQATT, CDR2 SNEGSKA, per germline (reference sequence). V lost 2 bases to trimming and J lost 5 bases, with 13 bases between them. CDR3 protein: CSARQWEEDEQYF. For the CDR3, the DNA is TGCAGTGCTAGACAGTGGGAGGAGGACGAGCAGTACTTC.

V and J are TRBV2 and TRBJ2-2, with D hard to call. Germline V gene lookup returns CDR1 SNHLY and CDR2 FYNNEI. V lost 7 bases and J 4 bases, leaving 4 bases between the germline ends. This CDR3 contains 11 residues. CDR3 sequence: CASIGTGELFF. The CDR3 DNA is TGTGCCAGCATCGGCACCGGGGAGCTGTTTTTT.

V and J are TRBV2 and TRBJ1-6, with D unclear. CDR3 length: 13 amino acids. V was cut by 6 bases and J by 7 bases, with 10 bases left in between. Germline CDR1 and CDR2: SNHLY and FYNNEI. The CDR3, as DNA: TGTGCCAGCAGGGACGCTAGAAATTCACCCCTCCACTTT. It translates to CASRDARNSPLHF.

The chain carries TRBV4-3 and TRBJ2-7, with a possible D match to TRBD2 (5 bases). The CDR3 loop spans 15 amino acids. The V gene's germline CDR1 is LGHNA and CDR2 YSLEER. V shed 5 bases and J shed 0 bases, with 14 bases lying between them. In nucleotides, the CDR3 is TGCGCCAGCAGCTGGGAGCCCCTCTCCTCCTACGAGCAGTACTTC. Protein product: CASSWEPLSSYEQYF.